This T cell receptor beta chain was recovered during a study of blood T cell repertoires in COVID-19. For the study at large: Acute and convalescent COVID-19 specimens originated in the United States, Italy and Spain. PBMCs, B-cell-depleted T cells, or T cells were the source of the cDNA or gDNA that made up the material.

The CDR3 is 14 amino acids. Per germline, CDR1 SGHTA and CDR2 FQGTGA. V was cut by 2 bases and J by 0 bases, with 6 bases left in between. In the authors' methods: Quantification of nucleated cells was approximated via reference gene primer amplification. Data came from immunoSEQ multiplex PCR; TCRdb stores just in-frame clones and leaves some out. The V and J calls and clone size come from that table; D and trimming were worked out from the DNA. The table has approximately 190,000 clones, more than 80% seen once. The sample comprised peripheral blood. This chain links TRBV7-3 with TRBJ2-3; weak D call: TRBD1 (6 bases). This TCR was sampled from a man aged 50 to 60 with acute or convalescent COVID-19. In nucleotides, the CDR3 is TGTGCCAGCAGCTTAGGACAGAGCACAGATACGCAGTATTTT. It specifies CASSLGQSTDTQYF. The full variable domain, its missing parts supplied by reference TRBV7-3 and TRBJ2-3, is GAGVSQTPSNKVTEKGKYVELRCDPISGHTALYWYRQSLGQGPEFLIYFQGTGAADDSGLPNDRFFAVRPEGSVSTLKIQRTERGDSAVYLCASSLGQSTDTQYFGPGTRLTVL.